One and the same sample provided the 29 T cell receptor beta chains below, sequenced in a study of cytomegalovirus exposure and HLA in healthy donors. PCR employed 60 Vbeta and 13 Jbeta primers. Sequencing used immunoSEQ multiplex PCR; TCRdb keeps in-frame clones, though not all of them. The sample yields about 160,000 clones, roughly 78% seen once. The sample consisted of PBMCs. Receptor source: a man aged 50 to 60 in good health and CMV-seropositive.

V and J are TRBV30 and TRBJ2-5, with D possibly matching TRBD2 (5 bases). The DNA end is a closer match to TRBJ2-7, so the J assignment may be wrong. The germline gives CDR1 GTSNPN, CDR2 SVGIG (reference sequence). The CDR3 is 12 residues long. The CDR3 nucleotides are TGTGCCTGGAGTGGCGGGCACTACGAGCAGTACTTC. Protein product: CAWSGGHYEQYF.

In this sample, this clone turned up a few times. V and J are TRBV15 and TRBJ2-5, with D unclear. Trimming stripped 3 bases from V and 2 bases from J, with 16 bases between. The CDR3 is 16 amino acids. Germline assignment: CDR1 LNHNV and CDR2 YYDKDF (reference sequence). CDR3 in DNA: TGTGCCACCAGCAGGGATCTTAGGAGAGAACAAGAGACCCAGTACTTC. Residues: CATSRDLRREQETQYF.

The CDR3 DNA is TGCGCCAGCAGCCAAGAGAGTCGACCGGGGGGGAACATTCAGTACTTC. It translates to CASSQESRPGGNIQYF. The chain links TRBV4-1 to TRBJ2-4, with 8 bases matching TRBD2. The ends lost 0 bases at V and 7 bases at J; junction bases unmatched: 8. The germline gives CDR1 MGHRA, CDR2 YSYEKL. The CDR3 has 16 amino acids.

The J gene is TRBJ2-7, the V gene TRBV28; 9 nucleotides agree with TRBD2. Looked up from germline, CDR1 is MDHEN and CDR2 is SYDVKM. V dropped 6 bases and J dropped 4; count of bases not matched to a gene: 4. CDR3 length: 13 amino acids. CDR3 DNA: TGTGCCAGCAGGCCTAGCGGGAAATACGAGCAGTACTTC. Translating gives CASRPSGKYEQYF.

The chain combines TRBV11-2 with TRBJ2-5; TRBD2 matches 7 bases. The germline V gene encodes CDR1 SGHAT and CDR2 FQNNGV. The CDR3 has 16 amino acids. The junction had 14 bases not matched to a gene; V was cut back by 5 bases and J by 5 bases. The CDR3 bases are TGTGCCAGCAGCCCTCAGTTTGCGGGAGCAAGGGAGACCCAGTACTTC. It encodes CASSPQFAGARETQYF.

The chain recombines TRBV21-1 with TRBJ2-3; TRBD2 is the table's D call, not checked against the DNA. TRBV21-1 is labeled a pseudogene. This CDR3 is 17 amino acids long. The CDR3 bases are TGTGCCAGCAGCAAGACGGGTGGGTTGAAAAGCACAGATACGCAGTATTTT. This codes for CASSKTGGLKSTDTQYF.

The chain recombines TRBV4-1 with TRBJ1-2, with 7 bases identical to TRBD1. V dropped 4 bases and J dropped 4; count of bases not matched to a gene: 6. This CDR3 contains 14 residues. The germline CDR1 and CDR2 sequences are MGHRA and YSYEKL. The CDR3 DNA follows: TGCGCCAGCAGCCCAAGACAGGGAGCCTATGGCTACACCTTC. Amino acid sequence: CASSPRQGAYGYTF.

This clone has just one count. In nucleotides, the CDR3 is TGTGCCAGCAGCTTAGGGCAGGGGGGAGATACGCAGTATTTT. Translated: CASSLGQGGDTQYF. The chain has TRBV11-2 and TRBJ2-3; D is perhaps TRBD1 (7 bases). The CDR3 extends over 14 amino acids. V was clipped by 1 base and J by 5 bases, with 10 bases between them. CDR1 and CDR2 (germline): SGHAT, FQNNGV.

This chain joins TRBV7-3 and TRBJ1-1; D gene ambiguous. Germline V gene sequence: CDR1 SGHTA, CDR2 FQGTGA. CDR3 length: 16 residues. Between the trimmed V and J ends, which lost 5 bases and 0 bases, there was a span of 16 bases. The CDR3 DNA follows: TGTGCCAGCAGCCGCACGGGTGCGTCTATGAACACTGAAGCTTTCTTT. This translates into CASSRTGASMNTEAFF.

The J gene is TRBJ1-5, the V gene TRBV19, with 8 bases aligning to TRBD1. V gave up 1 base and J gave up 2 bases; unmatched junction bases: 7. The CDR3 extends over 17 amino acids. From germline, CDR1 is LNHDA and CDR2 SQIVND (reference sequence). CDR3 in amino acids: CASSIGQGRRRNQPQHF. In nucleotides, the CDR3 is TGTGCCAGTAGTATAGGACAGGGGAGGAGGCGCAATCAGCCCCAGCATTTT.

This clone was observed a few times. This chain joins TRBV5-1 and TRBJ2-3; the match to TRBD1 covers 7 bases. The CDR3 totals 17 residues. The V gene's germline CDR1 is SGHRS and CDR2 YFSETQ. Trimming at V came to 0 bases and at J to 0 bases, leaving 7 bases not matched to a gene. In DNA form, the CDR3 reads TGCGCCAGCAGCTTGGGACAGGGCGGAGGTAGCACAGATACGCAGTATTTT. As protein: CASSLGQGGGSTDTQYF.

The chain employs TRBV25-1 and TRBJ2-7; a weak D match, TRBD2 (6 bases). V dropped 8 bases and J dropped 1 base, with 12 bases sitting between them. Germline CDR1 reads MGHDK; CDR2 reads SYGVNS. This CDR3 spans 13 amino acids. The chain's CDR3 is CASGGWLSYEQYF. The CDR3, as DNA: TGTGCCAGCGGGGGGTGGCTTTCCTACGAGCAGTACTTC.

The CDR3 DNA follows: TGTGCCAGCAGCTTAGCGCACCAGGGGGATACGCAGTATTTT. Its protein is CASSLAHQGDTQYF. V is TRBV11-1 and J is TRBJ2-3, with D maybe TRBD1 (6 bases). Trimming shortened V by 0 bases and J by 6 bases, and 10 bases separated the two germline ends. The CDR3 consists of 14 residues. Germline loops: CDR1 SGHAT, CDR2 FQDESV (reference sequence).

V gene TRBV10-3 combines with J gene TRBJ1-2; 9 positions agree with TRBD1. There are 17 residues in the CDR3. Germline values: CDR1 ENHRY, CDR2 SYGVKD. V trimming: 4 bases; J trimming: 8 bases; junction bases outside the gene matches: 17. This CDR3 is CAISALLIPGQGEGYTF. CDR3 sequence (DNA): TGTGCCATCAGTGCTCTCCTTATACCGGGACAGGGTGAGGGCTACACCTTC.

The V gene is TRBV28, the J gene TRBJ1-5; 8 nucleotides align to TRBD1. The CDR3 totals 13 residues. Germline V CDR1 and CDR2: MDHEN, SYDVKM. V gave up 6 bases and J gave up 16 bases; unmatched junction bases: 14. The CDR3 sequence: CASRKRDRGGRHF. DNA of the CDR3: TGTGCCAGCAGGAAACGCGACAGGGGAGGTAGACATTTT.

The chain carries TRBV5-6 and TRBJ1-1, with unresolved D. The V end was cut by 3 bases, the J end by 8 bases, with 23 bases between. The CDR3 is made up of 16 amino acids. CDR1 is SGHDT and CDR2 is YYEEEE in the germline V gene. The CDR3 region is CASSSGSIFSVGEAFF. CDR3 sequence (DNA): TGTGCCAGCAGCTCGGGATCAATTTTTTCAGTTGGGGAAGCTTTCTTT.

In its sample, this clone was seen once. The gene calls are TRBV6-1 and TRBJ2-7; 12 positions match TRBD2. CDR1 MNHNS and CDR2 SASEGT come from the germline V gene. The CDR3 spans 14 residues. With 6 bases clipped from V and 4 bases from J, the junction kept 4 bases outside the gene matches. CDR3 nucleotide sequence: TGTGCCAGCAGCCTAGCGGGAGGGAAGTACGAGCAGTACTTC. This sequence encodes CASSLAGGKYEQYF.

This chain links TRBV6-6 with TRBJ2-6; no firm D call. Germline V gene lookup returns CDR1 MNHNY and CDR2 SVGAGI (reference sequence). V lost 4 bases and J lost 0, with 7 bases in between. CDR3 length: 15 residues. The CDR3 bases are TGTGCCAGCAGTTTTGGCTTCTCTGGGGCCAACGTCCTGACTTTC. Translation gives CASSFGFSGANVLTF.

In this sample, this clone turned up a few times. An end of the junction does not agree with germline; a read error may underlie this. The rearrangement uses TRBV30 and TRBJ1-2; the match to TRBD1 covers 10 bases. The CDR3 runs 11 residues. Germline CDR1 and CDR2: GTSNPN and SVGIG (reference sequence). CDR3 nucleotides: TGTGCCTGGAGTGTAAAGGGGGGACAGGGGTTC. It translates to CAWSVKGGQGF.

The count of this clone is one. The chain has TRBV27 and TRBJ2-1; 7 positions match TRBD1. The CDR3 contains 14 residues. The trim removed 3 bases at V and 8 bases at J, leaving 7 bases unmatched. Germline CDR1 MNHEY, CDR2 SMNVEV (reference sequence). The CDR3 bases are TGTGCCAGCAGTTTGATCCAGGGGGAAGATGAGCAGTTCTTC. Its translation: CASSLIQGEDEQFF.

This chain connects TRBV9 to TRBJ1-4, with 8 nucleotides matching TRBD1. The trim removed 3 bases at V and 6 bases at J, leaving 7 bases unmatched. CDR1 and CDR2 from the germline V gene are SGDLS and YYNGEE. This CDR3 is 15 amino acids long. The CDR3 DNA reads as TGTGCCAGCAGCGCCCGCGGGACAGGTGATGAAAAACTGTTTTTT. This translates into CASSARGTGDEKLFF.

Only one count was recorded for this clone. J is TRBJ2-1 and V is TRBV10-2; perhaps TRBD1 as D (6 bases). The germline V and J ends were trimmed by 7 bases and 4 bases, with 17 bases remaining between them. Germline CDR1 reads WSHSY; CDR2 reads SAAADI. The CDR3 spans 15 residues. The CDR3 loop reads CASIDKDRLYNEQFF. CDR3 in DNA: TGCGCCAGCATCGATAAGGACAGACTTTACAATGAGCAGTTCTTC.

The chain has TRBV6-1 and TRBJ2-2, with 10 bases aligning to TRBD2. The V segment lost 2 bases and the J segment 4 bases; nucleotides outside the gene matches: 1. The length of the CDR3 is 15 residues. Germline assignment: CDR1 MNHNS and CDR2 SASEGT. CDR3 DNA sequence: TGTGCCAGCAGTGAACTAGCGGGAGTCACCGGGGAGCTGTTTTTT. Translation: CASSELAGVTGELFF.

In this sample, this clone turned up a few times. The chain joins TRBV11-1 to TRBJ1-2, with 7 bases aligning to TRBD1. Germline assignment: CDR1 SGHAT and CDR2 FQDESV (reference sequence). The CDR3 has 13 amino acids. Germline trimming cut 5 bases from V and 4 bases from J; bases unmatched to any gene: 4. The CDR3 reads CASSPGTVYGYTF. CDR3 coding DNA: TGTGCCAGCAGCCCAGGGACAGTCTATGGCTACACCTTC.

This clone has a handful of counts. The chain has TRBV10-2 and TRBJ1-6, with 7 positions matching TRBD1. Germline values: CDR1 WSHSY, CDR2 SAAADI. The ends lost 5 bases at V and 5 bases at J; junction bases unmatched: 3. The CDR3 is 14 residues long. The CDR3 is CASSWTGDNSPLHF. In DNA form, the CDR3 reads TGCGCCAGCAGTTGGACAGGAGATAATTCACCCCTCCACTTT.

The chain joins TRBV14 to TRBJ1-3; D is undetermined. The CDR3 loop spans 13 amino acids. The V gene's germline CDR1 is SGHDN and CDR2 FVKESK. Trimming stripped 0 bases from V and 2 bases from J, with 2 bases between. DNA of the CDR3: TGTGCCAGCAGCCAAGATACTGGAAACACCATATATTTT. Its protein is CASSQDTGNTIYF.

The chain has TRBV5-6 and TRBJ2-7, with 7 positions matching TRBD2. Germline CDR1 SGHDT, CDR2 YYEEEE. The J segment lost 13 bases and the V segment lost 0 bases, leaving 7 bases of the junction unmatched. The CDR3 extends over 12 amino acids. This chain's CDR3 is CASSLGRGSLYF. The CDR3 DNA reads as TGTGCCAGCAGCTTGGGGCGCGGGAGCCTATACTTC.

The rearrangement uses TRBV7-9 and TRBJ2-7, with 7 bases aligning to TRBD2. V shed 5 bases, J shed 5 bases, and the junction held 9 bases outside the gene matches. This CDR3 has 14 amino acids. Germline V CDR1 and CDR2: SEHNR, FQNEAQ (reference sequence). CDR3 DNA sequence: TGTGCCAGCAGCCCGGGGGGAGCAGGCCACGAGCAGTACTTC. The encoded protein is CASSPGGAGHEQYF.

This clone was found once. The chain couples TRBV6-4 to TRBJ2-5; possibly TRBD2 for D (5 bases). Germline V gene lookup returns CDR1 MRHNA and CDR2 SNTAGT. V lost 0 bases and J 2 bases, leaving 10 bases between the germline ends. This CDR3 has 15 residues. The CDR3 sequence is CASSDSASPQETQYF. CDR3 DNA: TGTGCCAGCAGTGACTCGGCTAGCCCTCAAGAGACCCAGTACTTC.